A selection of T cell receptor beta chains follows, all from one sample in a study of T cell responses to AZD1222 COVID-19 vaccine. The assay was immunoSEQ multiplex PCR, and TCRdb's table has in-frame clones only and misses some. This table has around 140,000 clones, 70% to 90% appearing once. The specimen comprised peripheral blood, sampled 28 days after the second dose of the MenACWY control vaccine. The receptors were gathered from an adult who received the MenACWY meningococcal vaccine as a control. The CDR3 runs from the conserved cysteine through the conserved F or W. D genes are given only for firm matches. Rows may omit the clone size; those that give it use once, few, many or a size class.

CDR3nt: TGTGCCAGCAGCTTAGGGGGACAGTTCAATGAGCAGTTCTTC
CDR3aa: CASSLGGQFNEQFF
abundance: -
j_gene: TRBJ2-1
d_gene: TRBD1
v_gene: TRBV7-2

CDR3nt: TGTGCCGCGGAGGGGTCGCAGAACACCGGGGAGCTGTTTTTT
CDR3aa: CAAEGSQNTGELFF
abundance: few
j_gene: TRBJ2-2
d_gene: -
v_gene: TRBV28

CDR3nt: TGCGCCAGCAGTGAGTTTGTGGCGCCCCTCCACTTT
CDR3aa: CASSEFVAPLHF
abundance: few
j_gene: TRBJ1-6
d_gene: -
v_gene: TRBV10-2

CDR3nt: TGCGCCAGCAGCCAGCTTCGGACTAGTAGCTATGAGCAGTTCTTC
CDR3aa: CASSQLRTSSYEQFF
abundance: -
j_gene: TRBJ2-1
d_gene: TRBD2
v_gene: TRBV4-3

CDR3nt: TGTGCCAGCAGGCTCGGGACAGGGATGAACACTGAAGCTTTCTTT
CDR3aa: CASRLGTGMNTEAFF
abundance: few
j_gene: TRBJ1-1
d_gene: TRBD1
v_gene: TRBV28

CDR3nt: TGTGCCAGCAGTGAAGCCCCAGGGGTTGCAACTAATGAAAAACTGTTTTTT
CDR3aa: CASSEAPGVATNEKLFF
abundance: -
j_gene: TRBJ1-4
d_gene: -
v_gene: TRBV2

CDR3nt: TGTGCCAGCAGCCAAGGGTGGCAAAGGAGCAATCAGCCCCAGCATTTT
CDR3aa: CASSQGWQRSNQPQHF
abundance: -
j_gene: TRBJ1-5
d_gene: -
v_gene: TRBV3-1/TRBV3-2

CDR3nt: TGTGCCAGTTCCGGAACCGGAAACACCATATATTTT
CDR3aa: CASSGTGNTIYF
abundance: once
j_gene: TRBJ1-3
d_gene: -
v_gene: TRBV19

CDR3nt: TGTGCCAGCAGTTTTATGCGGGAGTCCTACGAGCAGTACTTC
CDR3aa: CASSFMRESYEQYF
abundance: -
j_gene: TRBJ2-7
d_gene: TRBD2
v_gene: TRBV27

CDR3nt: TGTGCCAGCAGTTTCCCTAGCTTGGGAACTGAAGCTTTCTTT
CDR3aa: CASSFPSLGTEAFF
abundance: -
j_gene: TRBJ1-1
d_gene: -
v_gene: TRBV28

CDR3nt: TGTGCCAGCAGCGTAGGAGGGACTAGCTTGGAGACCCAGTACTTC
CDR3aa: CASSVGGTSLETQYF
abundance: few
j_gene: TRBJ2-5
d_gene: TRBD2
v_gene: TRBV9

CDR3nt: TGTGCCAGTACAGGGCTAGCGGAGAGAAATGAGCAGTTCTTC
CDR3aa: CASTGLAERNEQFF
abundance: -
j_gene: TRBJ2-1
d_gene: TRBD2
v_gene: TRBV19

CDR3nt: TGTGCCAGCAGCTTGGAGCTAGCGGGGGGGATCAGCACAGATACGCAGTATTTT
CDR3aa: CASSLELAGGISTDTQYF
abundance: -
j_gene: TRBJ2-3
d_gene: TRBD2
v_gene: TRBV5-4

CDR3nt: TGTGCCAGCAGCTTAGAATGGCGGCCCCAAGAGACCCAGTACTTC
CDR3aa: CASSLEWRPQETQYF
abundance: -
j_gene: TRBJ2-5
d_gene: -
v_gene: TRBV11-2

CDR3nt: TGTGCCAGCAGCGTAAGGGGGCTGGGGGAAAAACTGTTTTTT
CDR3aa: CASSVRGLGEKLFF
abundance: -
j_gene: TRBJ1-4
d_gene: TRBD1
v_gene: TRBV9

CDR3nt: TGCGCCAGCAGCCAAGATCGGACAGGACACTCCTACGAGCAGTACTTC
CDR3aa: CASSQDRTGHSYEQYF
abundance: -
j_gene: TRBJ2-7
d_gene: TRBD1
v_gene: TRBV4-3

CDR3nt: TGTGCCAGCAGCTTAATCCGTCAGAAGCGAAATGAGCAGTTCTTC
CDR3aa: CASSLIRQKRNEQFF
abundance: -
j_gene: TRBJ2-1
d_gene: -
v_gene: TRBV7-3

CDR3nt: TGTGCCAGCAGCCAAGATAATAGCAATCAGCCCCAGCATTTT
CDR3aa: CASSQDNSNQPQHF
abundance: -
j_gene: TRBJ1-5
d_gene: -
v_gene: TRBV3-1/TRBV3-2

CDR3nt: TGTGCCAGCAGCCTCCTCCCCCCTCTAGCGGGGGCGAAGGGGGCGCAGTATTTT
CDR3aa: CASSLLPPLAGAKGAQYF
abundance: -
j_gene: TRBJ2-3
d_gene: TRBD2
v_gene: TRBV13

CDR3nt: TGTGCCAGCAGTTTAGGCGGGACGAGGGTCCTGACTTTC
CDR3aa: CASSLGGTRVLTF
abundance: -
j_gene: TRBJ2-6
d_gene: -
v_gene: TRBV28

CDR3nt: TGTGCCAGCAGCCCTTTAGGGAGTGTCTGGGCTCAGCCCCAGCATTTT
CDR3aa: CASSPLGSVWAQPQHF
abundance: -
j_gene: TRBJ1-5
d_gene: -
v_gene: TRBV28

CDR3nt: TGTGCCAGCAGCCCTCCAGGGGGGCATAAGGGCTACACCTTC
CDR3aa: CASSPPGGHKGYTF
abundance: -
j_gene: TRBJ1-2
d_gene: TRBD1
v_gene: TRBV3-1/TRBV3-2

CDR3nt: TGTGCCAGCAGCCTCTCCAGGTTGAACACTGAAGCTTTCTTT
CDR3aa: CASSLSRLNTEAFF
abundance: -
j_gene: TRBJ1-1
d_gene: -
v_gene: TRBV5-5

CDR3nt: TGCGCCAGCAGCTTGGACAGTGAAGCTTTCTTT
CDR3aa: CASSLDSEAFF
abundance: -
j_gene: TRBJ1-1
d_gene: -
v_gene: TRBV5-1

CDR3nt: TGCGCCAGCAAGGGACAGGGGGTTTCACCCCTCCACTTT
CDR3aa: CASKGQGVSPLHF
abundance: once
j_gene: TRBJ1-6
d_gene: TRBD1
v_gene: TRBV5-1

CDR3nt: TGTGCCAGTAGTATAGGCGGTTCGACAGGGCGTGGTGGCTACACCTTC
CDR3aa: CASSIGGSTGRGGYTF
abundance: -
j_gene: TRBJ1-2
d_gene: TRBD1
v_gene: TRBV19

CDR3nt: TGCGCCAGCAGCTTGGGGCAGGGGGGCTCACCCCTCCACTTT
CDR3aa: CASSLGQGGSPLHF
abundance: -
j_gene: TRBJ1-6
d_gene: TRBD1
v_gene: TRBV5-1

CDR3nt: TGTGCCACCAGTGATTCTAGCGGGAGCCTTACCGAGCAGTACTTC
CDR3aa: CATSDSSGSLTEQYF
abundance: -
j_gene: TRBJ2-7
d_gene: TRBD2
v_gene: TRBV24-1

CDR3nt: TGTGCCAGTAGCTGGGGGGGCGCTAACTATGGCTACACCTTC
CDR3aa: CASSWGGANYGYTF
abundance: -
j_gene: TRBJ1-2
d_gene: -
v_gene: TRBV19

CDR3nt: TGTGCCAGCAGCTTGGACATCCAGAACACCGGGGAGCTGTTTTTT
CDR3aa: CASSLDIQNTGELFF
abundance: -
j_gene: TRBJ2-2
d_gene: -
v_gene: TRBV5-6

CDR3nt: TGCAGTGCTGCAGCCTCCTACGAGCAGTACTTC
CDR3aa: CSAAASYEQYF
abundance: -
j_gene: TRBJ2-7
d_gene: -
v_gene: TRBV20-1

CDR3nt: TGTGCCAGCAGCCAAGTAGCCTACGGGACAGCTGGAAACACCATATATTTT
CDR3aa: CASSQVAYGTAGNTIYF
abundance: -
j_gene: TRBJ1-3
d_gene: TRBD1
v_gene: TRBV3-1/TRBV3-2

CDR3nt: TGTGCCAGCAACAGGGTGATGAACACTGAAGCTTTCTTT
CDR3aa: CASNRVMNTEAFF
abundance: few
j_gene: TRBJ1-1
d_gene: -
v_gene: TRBV14

CDR3nt: TGTGCCAGCAGCCGCTGGACTAGCGGGTTGAAAATGGAGACCCAGTACTTC
CDR3aa: CASSRWTSGLKMETQYF
abundance: -
j_gene: TRBJ2-5
d_gene: TRBD2
v_gene: TRBV3-1/TRBV3-2

CDR3nt: TGTGCCAGTAGTATAAAAGTCCGAGGGGGCAATCAGCCCCAGCATTTT
CDR3aa: CASSIKVRGGNQPQHF
abundance: few
j_gene: TRBJ1-5
d_gene: -
v_gene: TRBV19

CDR3nt: TGTGCCAGTAGTATCCCGGCAGGGACGAACACCGGGGAGCTGTTTTTT
CDR3aa: CASSIPAGTNTGELFF
abundance: once
j_gene: TRBJ2-2
d_gene: -
v_gene: TRBV19

CDR3nt: TGTGCCAGCAGGAGCCTAGGTGAAAAACTGTTTTTT
CDR3aa: CASRSLGEKLFF
abundance: few
j_gene: TRBJ1-4
d_gene: -
v_gene: TRBV6-5

CDR3nt: TGTGCCAGCAGTTATTTCGGGATCGGGGCCAACGTCCTGACTTTC
CDR3aa: CASSYFGIGANVLTF
abundance: -
j_gene: TRBJ2-6
d_gene: -
v_gene: TRBV6-5

CDR3nt: TGTGCCAGCAGAGGCAGAGGACGCTATGGCTACACCTTC
CDR3aa: CASRGRGRYGYTF
abundance: -
j_gene: TRBJ1-2
d_gene: -
v_gene: TRBV3-1/TRBV3-2

CDR3nt: TGTGCCAGCAGAGGACAGGGAAGAAGCTATGGCTACACCTTC
CDR3aa: CASRGQGRSYGYTF
abundance: -
j_gene: TRBJ1-2
d_gene: TRBD1
v_gene: TRBV2

CDR3nt: TGTGCCAGCAGCTTAAATAGCGGGCACGTCTACGAGCAGTACTTC
CDR3aa: CASSLNSGHVYEQYF
abundance: -
j_gene: TRBJ2-7
d_gene: TRBD2
v_gene: TRBV7-3

CDR3nt: TGTGCCAGCAGCCCATACGACAGGGCAGTAGGCTACACCTTC
CDR3aa: CASSPYDRAVGYTF
abundance: -
j_gene: TRBJ1-2
d_gene: TRBD1
v_gene: TRBV9

CDR3nt: TGTGCCAGCAGTTCGCAATTAGGCTCCTACAATGAGCAGTTCTTC
CDR3aa: CASSSQLGSYNEQFF
abundance: few
j_gene: TRBJ2-1
d_gene: -
v_gene: TRBV6-5

CDR3nt: TGTGCCAGTAGTACTCGACAGGGGCATCAGCCCCAGCATTTT
CDR3aa: CASSTRQGHQPQHF
abundance: -
j_gene: TRBJ1-5
d_gene: TRBD1
v_gene: TRBV19

CDR3nt: TGTGCCAGCAGCGTAGTGGGTACCCACTCCTACAATGAGCAGTTCTTC
CDR3aa: CASSVVGTHSYNEQFF
abundance: once
j_gene: TRBJ2-1
d_gene: -
v_gene: TRBV9

CDR3nt: TGTGCCAGTAGTATAGTGGGCGGGGTGAACACCGGGGAGCTGTTTTTT
CDR3aa: CASSIVGGVNTGELFF
abundance: once
j_gene: TRBJ2-2
d_gene: -
v_gene: TRBV19

CDR3nt: TGTGCCAGCTCACCGTCGACAGGGGCGGACTATGGCTACACCTTC
CDR3aa: CASSPSTGADYGYTF
abundance: -
j_gene: TRBJ1-2
d_gene: TRBD1
v_gene: TRBV18

CDR3nt: TGTGCCAGCAGCTGGGAGGGGTCAACCGAAGCTTTCTTT
CDR3aa: CASSWEGSTEAFF
abundance: -
j_gene: TRBJ1-1
d_gene: -
v_gene: TRBV5-6

CDR3nt: TGTGCCACCAGCAGAGATCGGGCTAGCGGCACAGATACGCAGTATTTT
CDR3aa: CATSRDRASGTDTQYF
abundance: -
j_gene: TRBJ2-3
d_gene: -
v_gene: TRBV15

CDR3nt: TGCGCCAGCAGCGTAAACGGGGCAACTAATGAAAAACTGTTTTTT
CDR3aa: CASSVNGATNEKLFF
abundance: -
j_gene: TRBJ1-4
d_gene: -
v_gene: TRBV5-1

CDR3nt: TGTGCCATCAGTGAATTGGCCGCAACTAATGAAAAACTGTTTTTT
CDR3aa: CAISELAATNEKLFF
abundance: -
j_gene: TRBJ1-4
d_gene: -
v_gene: TRBV10-3

CDR3nt: TGTGCCAGCAGACAGGGATATAGGGCTGAAGCTTTCTTT
CDR3aa: CASRQGYRAEAFF
abundance: -
j_gene: TRBJ1-1
d_gene: -
v_gene: TRBV7-8

CDR3nt: TGTGCCACCAGTGACCCTCTAGCGGGAGGGCGGGAGACCCAGTACTTC
CDR3aa: CATSDPLAGGRETQYF
abundance: -
j_gene: TRBJ2-5
d_gene: TRBD2
v_gene: TRBV24-1